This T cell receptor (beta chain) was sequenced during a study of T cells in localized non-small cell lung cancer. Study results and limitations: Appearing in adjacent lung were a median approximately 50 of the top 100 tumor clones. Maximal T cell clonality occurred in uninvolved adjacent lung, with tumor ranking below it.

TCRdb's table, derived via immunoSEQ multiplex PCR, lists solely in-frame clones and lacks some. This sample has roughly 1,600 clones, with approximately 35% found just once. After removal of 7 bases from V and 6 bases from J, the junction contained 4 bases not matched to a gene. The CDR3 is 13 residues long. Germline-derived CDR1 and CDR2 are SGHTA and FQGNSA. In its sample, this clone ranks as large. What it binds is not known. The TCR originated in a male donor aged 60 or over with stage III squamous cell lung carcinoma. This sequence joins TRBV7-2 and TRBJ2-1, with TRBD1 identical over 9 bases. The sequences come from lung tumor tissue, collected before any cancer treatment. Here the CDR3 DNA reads TGTGCCAGCACGGTACAGGGGGCCAATGAGCAGTTCTTC. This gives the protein CASTVQGANEQFF.